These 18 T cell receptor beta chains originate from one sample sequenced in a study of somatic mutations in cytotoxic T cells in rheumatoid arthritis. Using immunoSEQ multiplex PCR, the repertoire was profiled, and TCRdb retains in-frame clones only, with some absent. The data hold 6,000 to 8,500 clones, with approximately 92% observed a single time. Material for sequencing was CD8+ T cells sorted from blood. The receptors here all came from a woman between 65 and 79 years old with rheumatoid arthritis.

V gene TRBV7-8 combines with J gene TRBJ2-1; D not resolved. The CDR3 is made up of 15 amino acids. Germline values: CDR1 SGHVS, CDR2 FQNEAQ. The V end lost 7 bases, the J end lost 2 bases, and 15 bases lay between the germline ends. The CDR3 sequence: CASISDTAAYNEQFF. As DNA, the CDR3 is TGTGCCAGCATCTCAGATACGGCGGCCTACAATGAGCAGTTCTTC.

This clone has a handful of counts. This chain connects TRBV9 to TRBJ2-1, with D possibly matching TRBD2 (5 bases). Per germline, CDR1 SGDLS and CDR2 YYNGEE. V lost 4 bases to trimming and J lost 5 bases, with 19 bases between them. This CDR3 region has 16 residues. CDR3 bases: TGTGCCAGCAGCCCCCGATGGAGGACTCGTGACAATGAGCAGTTCTTC. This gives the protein CASSPRWRTRDNEQFF.

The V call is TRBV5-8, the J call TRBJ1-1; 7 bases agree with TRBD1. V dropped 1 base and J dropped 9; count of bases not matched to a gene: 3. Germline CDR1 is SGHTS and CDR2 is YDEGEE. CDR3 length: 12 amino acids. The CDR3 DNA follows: TGTGCCAGCAGCTTGACAGGGGTTAAAGCTTTCTTT. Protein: CASSLTGVKAFF.

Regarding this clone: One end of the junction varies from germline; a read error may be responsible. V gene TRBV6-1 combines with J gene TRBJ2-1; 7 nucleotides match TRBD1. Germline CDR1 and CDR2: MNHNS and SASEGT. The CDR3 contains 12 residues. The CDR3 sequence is CASSEGDSSFVF. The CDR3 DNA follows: TGTGCCAGCAGTGAAGGGGACAGTTCGTTCGTCTTC.

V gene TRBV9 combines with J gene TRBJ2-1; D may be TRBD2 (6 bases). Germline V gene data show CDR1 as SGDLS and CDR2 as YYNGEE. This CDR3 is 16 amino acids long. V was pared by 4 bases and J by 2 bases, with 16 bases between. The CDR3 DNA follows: TGTGCCAGCAGCTTTTCTCGGGGGTCAACCTACAATGAGCAGTTCTTC. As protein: CASSFSRGSTYNEQFF.

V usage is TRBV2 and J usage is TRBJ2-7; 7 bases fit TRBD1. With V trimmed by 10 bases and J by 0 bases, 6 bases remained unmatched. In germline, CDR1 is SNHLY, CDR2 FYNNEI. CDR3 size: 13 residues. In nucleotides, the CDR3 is TGTGCCACCAACGGACAGGCCTCCTACGAGCAGTACTTC. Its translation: CATNGQASYEQYF.

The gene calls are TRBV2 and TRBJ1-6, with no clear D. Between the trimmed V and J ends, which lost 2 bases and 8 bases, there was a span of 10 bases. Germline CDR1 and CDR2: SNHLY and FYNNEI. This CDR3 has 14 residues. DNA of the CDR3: TGTGCCAGCAGTGAAAGCAGGTTGGATTCACCCCTCCACTTT. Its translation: CASSESRLDSPLHF.

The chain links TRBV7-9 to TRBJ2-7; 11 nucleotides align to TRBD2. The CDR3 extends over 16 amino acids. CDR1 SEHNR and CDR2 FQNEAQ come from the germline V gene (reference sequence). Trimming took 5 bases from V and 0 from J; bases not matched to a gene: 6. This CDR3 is CASSPSGTSGSYEQYF. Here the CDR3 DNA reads TGTGCCAGCAGCCCAAGCGGGACTAGCGGCTCCTACGAGCAGTACTTC.

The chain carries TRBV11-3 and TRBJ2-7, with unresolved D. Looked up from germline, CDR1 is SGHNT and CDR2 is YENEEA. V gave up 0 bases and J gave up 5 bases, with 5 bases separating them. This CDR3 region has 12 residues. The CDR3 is CASSLEVDEQYF. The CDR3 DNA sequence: TGTGCCAGCAGCTTAGAAGTAGACGAGCAGTACTTC.

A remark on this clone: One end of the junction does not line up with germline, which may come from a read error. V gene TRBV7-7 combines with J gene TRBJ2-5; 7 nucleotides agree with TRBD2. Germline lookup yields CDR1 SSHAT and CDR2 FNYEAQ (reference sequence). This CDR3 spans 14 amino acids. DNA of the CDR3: TGTGCTAGCAGCTTAGGGCGGGAGACAGAGACCCAGTACTTC. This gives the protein CASSLGRETETQYF.

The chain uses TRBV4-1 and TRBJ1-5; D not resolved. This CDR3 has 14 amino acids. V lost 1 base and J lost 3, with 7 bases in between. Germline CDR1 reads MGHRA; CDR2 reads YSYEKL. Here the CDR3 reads CASSQAQSNQPQHF. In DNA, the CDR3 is TGCGCCAGCAGCCAAGCTCAGTCCAATCAGCCCCAGCATTTT.

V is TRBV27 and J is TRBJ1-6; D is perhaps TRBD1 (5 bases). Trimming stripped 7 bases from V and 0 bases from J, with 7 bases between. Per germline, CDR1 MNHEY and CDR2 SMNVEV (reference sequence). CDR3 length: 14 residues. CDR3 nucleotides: TGTGCCAGCATGGGGGGCTCCTATAATTCACCCCTCCACTTT. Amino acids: CASMGGSYNSPLHF.

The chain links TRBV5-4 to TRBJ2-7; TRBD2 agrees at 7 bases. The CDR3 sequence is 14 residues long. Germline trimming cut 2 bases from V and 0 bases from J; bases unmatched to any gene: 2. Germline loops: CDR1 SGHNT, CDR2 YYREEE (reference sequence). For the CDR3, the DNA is TGTGCCAGCAGCTTCGGCGGGAGCTCCTACGAGCAGTACTTC. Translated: CASSFGGSSYEQYF.

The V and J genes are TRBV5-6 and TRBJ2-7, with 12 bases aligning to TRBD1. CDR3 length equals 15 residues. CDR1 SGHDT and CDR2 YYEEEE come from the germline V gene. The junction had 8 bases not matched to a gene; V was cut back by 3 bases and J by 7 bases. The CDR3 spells CASSWGDRGQSEQYF. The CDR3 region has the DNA TGTGCCAGCAGCTGGGGGGACAGGGGGCAGAGTGAGCAGTACTTC.

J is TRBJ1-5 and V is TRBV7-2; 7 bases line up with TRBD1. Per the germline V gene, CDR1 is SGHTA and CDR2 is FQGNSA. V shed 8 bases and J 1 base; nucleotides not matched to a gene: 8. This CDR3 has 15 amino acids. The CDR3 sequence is CASGGNRGSNQPQHF. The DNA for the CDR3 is TGTGCCAGCGGGGGGAACAGGGGAAGCAATCAGCCCCAGCATTTT. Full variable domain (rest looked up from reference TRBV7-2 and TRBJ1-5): GAGVSQSPSNKVTEKGKDVELRCDPISGHTALYWYRQSLGQGLEFLIYFQGNSAPDKSGLPSDRFSAERTGGSVSTLTIQRTQQEDSAVYLCASGGNRGSNQPQHFGDGTRLSIL.

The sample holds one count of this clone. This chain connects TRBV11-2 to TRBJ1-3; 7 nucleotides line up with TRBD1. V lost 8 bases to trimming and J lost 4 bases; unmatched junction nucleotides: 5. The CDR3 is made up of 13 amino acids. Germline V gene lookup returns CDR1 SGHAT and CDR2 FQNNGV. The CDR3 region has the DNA TGTGCCAGCGGCCCAGGGGGGGGAAACACCATATATTTT. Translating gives CASGPGGGNTIYF.

CDR3 sequence: CASSPGLGTYEQYF. The CDR3 nucleotides are TGTGCCAGCAGCCCAGGACTGGGAACGTACGAGCAGTACTTC. The chain couples TRBV7-2 to TRBJ2-7; maybe TRBD2 (5 bases). The CDR3 is 14 residues long. Germline V gives CDR1 SGHTA, CDR2 FQGNSA. V lost 5 bases and J 4 bases, leaving 15 bases between the germline ends.

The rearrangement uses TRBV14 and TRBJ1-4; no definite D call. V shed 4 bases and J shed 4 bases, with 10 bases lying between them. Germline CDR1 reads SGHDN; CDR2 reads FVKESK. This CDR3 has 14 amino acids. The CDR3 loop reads CASSPGSGNEKLFF. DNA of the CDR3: TGTGCCAGCAGCCCGGGGAGTGGTAATGAAAAACTGTTTTTT.